This is a list of T cell receptor beta chains from one sample in a study of blood T cells in healthy people across ages. TCRdb re-called the 5' RACE reads with MiXCR, one entry per CDR3 protein. This table holds about 1.5 million distinct CDR3 sequences, roughly two fifths found once. Sample: blood. The receptors were sampled from a woman younger than 35 in good health. CDR3s include the opening cysteine and the closing phenylalanine or tryptophan. The order of the fields is clone size, V gene, J gene, D gene, CDR3 protein, CDR3 DNA. A D gene is named only where the DNA matches it firmly. Size tells how often a clone was seen (once, few, many) or the class of an expanded clone, and some rows leave it out.

clone_size: -; v_call: TRBV12-3/TRBV12-4; j_call: TRBJ1-4; d_call: -; cdr3_aa: CASSFESVNEKLFF; cdr3_nt: TGTGCCAGCAGTTTCGAGTCAGTTAATGAAAAACTGTTTTTT
clone_size: few; v_call: TRBV6-2/TRBV6-3; j_call: TRBJ2-5; d_call: -; cdr3_aa: CASSYGSDQETQYF; cdr3_nt: TGTGCCAGCAGTTATGGGTCAGACCAAGAGACCCAGTACTTC
clone_size: -; v_call: TRBV12-3/TRBV12-4; j_call: TRBJ2-3; d_call: TRBD1; cdr3_aa: CASTLREGQGGSDTQYF; cdr3_nt: TGTGCCAGCACCCTCAGGGAAGGACAGGGCGGCTCAGATACGCAGTATTTT
clone_size: few; v_call: TRBV6-5; j_call: TRBJ2-1; d_call: TRBD1; cdr3_aa: CASSNDRGVRIEQFF; cdr3_nt: TGTGCCAGCAGTAACGACAGGGGGGTAAGGATTGAGCAGTTCTTC
clone_size: -; v_call: TRBV27; j_call: TRBJ2-5; d_call: TRBD1; cdr3_aa: CASSLVYRGGETQYF; cdr3_nt: TGTGCCAGCAGTTTGGTCTACAGGGGCGGAGAGACCCAGTACTTC
clone_size: few; v_call: TRBV7-2; j_call: TRBJ2-3; d_call: TRBD2; cdr3_aa: CASSLGLAGGGTQYF; cdr3_nt: TGTGCCAGCAGCTTAGGGCTAGCGGGTGGGGGGACGCAGTATTTT
clone_size: few; v_call: TRBV6-6; j_call: TRBJ2-3; d_call: -; cdr3_aa: CASSYSRTASTDTQYF; cdr3_nt: TGTGCCAGCAGTTACTCAAGGACAGCCAGCACAGATACGCAGTATTTT
clone_size: -; v_call: TRBV15; j_call: TRBJ2-3; d_call: -; cdr3_aa: CATSSLGSSTDTQYF; cdr3_nt: TGTGCCACCAGCAGTCTCGGGAGTAGCACAGATACGCAGTATTTT
clone_size: few; v_call: TRBV6-2/TRBV6-3; j_call: TRBJ1-1; d_call: -; cdr3_aa: CASSYPAVERTEAFF; cdr3_nt: TGTGCCAGCAGTTACCCAGCGGTAGAACGGACTGAAGCTTTCTTT
clone_size: few; v_call: TRBV9; j_call: TRBJ2-5; d_call: TRBD1; cdr3_aa: CASNPGQGYWETQYF; cdr3_nt: TGTGCCAGCAACCCGGGACAGGGGTATTGGGAGACCCAGTACTTC
clone_size: -; v_call: TRBV12-3/TRBV12-4; j_call: TRBJ2-1; d_call: TRBD2; cdr3_aa: CASSRLALNEQFF; cdr3_nt: TGTGCCAGCAGTCGACTAGCCCTGAATGAGCAGTTCTTC
clone_size: -; v_call: TRBV28; j_call: TRBJ1-6; d_call: TRBD1; cdr3_aa: CASSFEQGASPLHF; cdr3_nt: TGTGCCAGCAGTTTCGAGCAGGGGGCTTCACCCCTCCACTTT
clone_size: few; v_call: TRBV3-1; j_call: TRBJ1-1; d_call: -; cdr3_aa: CASSQGQIYTEAFF; cdr3_nt: TGTGCCAGCAGCCAAGGACAGATATACACTGAAGCTTTCTTT
clone_size: -; v_call: TRBV12-3/TRBV12-4; j_call: TRBJ2-1; d_call: -; cdr3_aa: CASNGGVNEQFF; cdr3_nt: TGTGCCAGCAATGGAGGGGTCAATGAGCAGTTCTTC
clone_size: -; v_call: TRBV6-5; j_call: TRBJ2-7; d_call: -; cdr3_aa: CASSQYRGSGYEQYF; cdr3_nt: TGTGCCAGCAGTCAATACCGGGGATCAGGGTACGAGCAGTACTTC
clone_size: few; v_call: TRBV15; j_call: TRBJ1-5; d_call: -; cdr3_aa: CATSRGGMFQEGQPQHF; cdr3_nt: TGTGCCACCAGCAGAGGGGGGATGTTCCAGGAAGGTCAGCCCCAGCATTTT
clone_size: few; v_call: TRBV28; j_call: TRBJ2-3; d_call: TRBD2; cdr3_aa: CASSYRGLAGDDTQYF; cdr3_nt: TGTGCCAGCAGTTACAGGGGACTAGCGGGAGACGATACGCAGTATTTT
clone_size: -; v_call: TRBV9; j_call: TRBJ2-3; d_call: TRBD2; cdr3_aa: CASSAIPSGGEPDTQYF; cdr3_nt: TGTGCCAGCAGCGCAATCCCGTCGGGGGGGGAGCCAGATACGCAGTATTTT
clone_size: few; v_call: TRBV7-9; j_call: TRBJ2-1; d_call: -; cdr3_aa: CASSLRALLAPYNEQFF; cdr3_nt: TGTGCCAGCAGCTTACGGGCTCTGCTAGCGCCTTACAATGAGCAGTTCTTC
clone_size: -; v_call: TRBV6-5; j_call: TRBJ2-1; d_call: -; cdr3_aa: CASRLSRSPNEQFF; cdr3_nt: TGTGCCAGCCGATTGAGCCGATCACCCAATGAGCAGTTCTTC
clone_size: few; v_call: TRBV4-1; j_call: TRBJ2-7; d_call: TRBD2; cdr3_aa: CASSHGSSGVAYEQYF; cdr3_nt: TGCGCCAGCAGCCATGGATCTAGCGGGGTGGCCTACGAGCAGTACTTC
clone_size: -; v_call: TRBV6-2/TRBV6-3; j_call: TRBJ2-7; d_call: -; cdr3_aa: CASSYVAMMSYEQYF; cdr3_nt: TGTGCCAGCAGTTACGTGGCAATGATGTCTTACGAGCAGTACTTC
clone_size: few; v_call: TRBV25-1; j_call: TRBJ2-5; d_call: -; cdr3_aa: CASSEYKRQTQYF; cdr3_nt: TGTGCCAGCAGTGAATATAAACGACAGACCCAGTACTTC
clone_size: few; v_call: TRBV4-2; j_call: TRBJ2-1; d_call: TRBD1; cdr3_aa: CASRQGYGVADEQFF; cdr3_nt: TGTGCCAGCCGACAGGGCTATGGCGTTGCGGATGAGCAGTTCTTC
clone_size: -; v_call: TRBV7-2; j_call: TRBJ1-5; d_call: -; cdr3_aa: CASSLYRERDQPQHF; cdr3_nt: TGTGCCAGCAGCTTATACAGGGAGCGAGATCAGCCCCAGCATTTT
clone_size: -; v_call: TRBV27; j_call: TRBJ2-5; d_call: TRBD2; cdr3_aa: CASSFIAGGPVETQYF; cdr3_nt: TGTGCCAGCAGTTTTATAGCGGGAGGGCCGGTGGAGACCCAGTACTTC
clone_size: -; v_call: TRBV20-1; j_call: TRBJ2-1; d_call: TRBD2; cdr3_aa: CSARDSGREHGEQFF; cdr3_nt: TGCAGTGCTAGAGATAGCGGGAGGGAACACGGTGAGCAGTTCTTC
clone_size: few; v_call: TRBV15; j_call: TRBJ2-7; d_call: TRBD2; cdr3_aa: CATSRGSGGAYNEQYF; cdr3_nt: TGTGCCACCAGCAGAGGTAGCGGGGGGGCATACAATGAGCAGTACTTC
clone_size: -; v_call: TRBV18; j_call: TRBJ2-7; d_call: -; cdr3_aa: CASSPRISREAQYF; cdr3_nt: TGTGCCAGCTCCCCACGAATTAGCAGAGAGGCCCAGTACTTC
clone_size: -; v_call: TRBV29-1; j_call: TRBJ2-7; d_call: TRBD2; cdr3_aa: CSAGASGNLEQYF; cdr3_nt: TGCAGCGCTGGGGCTAGCGGGAATCTCGAGCAGTACTTC
clone_size: few; v_call: TRBV20-1; j_call: TRBJ2-7; d_call: -; cdr3_aa: CSAPPTDSYEQYF; cdr3_nt: TGCAGTGCTCCCCCGACGGACTCCTACGAGCAGTACTTC
clone_size: -; v_call: TRBV7-9; j_call: TRBJ2-7; d_call: TRBD1; cdr3_aa: CASSFGQGMYEQYF; cdr3_nt: TGTGCCAGCAGCTTCGGACAGGGTATGTACGAGCAGTACTTC
clone_size: many; v_call: TRBV6-5; j_call: TRBJ1-2; d_call: -; cdr3_aa: CASSYEQGGGYGYTF; cdr3_nt: TGTGCCAGCAGTTACGAACAGGGTGGAGGGTATGGCTACACCTTC
clone_size: -; v_call: TRBV4-2; j_call: TRBJ2-6; d_call: -; cdr3_aa: CASSQENNYWGYGANVLTF; cdr3_nt: TGTGCCAGCAGCCAAGAAAACAATTACTGGGGTTATGGGGCCAACGTCCTGACTTTC
clone_size: -; v_call: TRBV28; j_call: TRBJ1-1; d_call: TRBD1; cdr3_aa: CASILTDRGTEAFF; cdr3_nt: TGTGCCAGCATCCTTACAGACAGGGGCACTGAAGCTTTCTTT
clone_size: -; v_call: TRBV7-9; j_call: TRBJ1-2; d_call: -; cdr3_aa: CASSPGGAGLGYTF; cdr3_nt: TGTGCCAGCAGCCCGGGTGGTGCAGGCCTTGGCTACACCTTC
clone_size: -; v_call: TRBV7-8; j_call: TRBJ2-1; d_call: TRBD1; cdr3_aa: CASSVRDSYNEQFF; cdr3_nt: TGTGCCAGCAGCGTCCGGGACAGTTACAATGAGCAGTTCTTC
clone_size: -; v_call: TRBV20-1; j_call: TRBJ1-5; d_call: -; cdr3_aa: CSAREGIDSQPQHF; cdr3_nt: TGCAGTGCTAGAGAAGGGATAGACAGCCAGCCCCAGCATTTT
clone_size: -; v_call: TRBV29-1; j_call: TRBJ1-2; d_call: -; cdr3_aa: CSVQGDTVYGYTF; cdr3_nt: TGCAGCGTTCAGGGCGATACCGTCTATGGCTACACCTTC
clone_size: many; v_call: TRBV28; j_call: TRBJ2-5; d_call: TRBD1; cdr3_aa: CASSFDRGRETQYF; cdr3_nt: TGTGCCAGCAGCTTTGACAGGGGGCGAGAGACCCAGTACTTC
clone_size: -; v_call: TRBV6-5; j_call: TRBJ1-4; d_call: -; cdr3_aa: CASSPRTFATNEKLFF; cdr3_nt: TGTGCCAGCAGTCCCCGGACCTTTGCAACTAATGAAAAACTGTTTTTT
clone_size: -; v_call: TRBV27; j_call: TRBJ1-1; d_call: -; cdr3_aa: CASSFSSRGLAEAFF; cdr3_nt: TGTGCCAGCAGTTTCTCTAGCAGGGGTCTGGCTGAAGCTTTCTTT
clone_size: few; v_call: TRBV4-3; j_call: TRBJ2-3; d_call: -; cdr3_aa: CASSQEYVDTQYF; cdr3_nt: TGCGCCAGCAGCCAAGAATATGTAGATACGCAGTATTTT
clone_size: -; v_call: TRBV3-1; j_call: TRBJ1-3; d_call: -; cdr3_aa: CASQWRGAGNTIYF; cdr3_nt: TGTGCCAGCCAATGGAGGGGAGCTGGAAACACCATATATTTT
clone_size: few; v_call: TRBV29-1; j_call: TRBJ1-6; d_call: -; cdr3_aa: CSVPPGSPSPLHF; cdr3_nt: TGCAGCGTCCCCCCGGGGAGCCCTTCACCCCTCCACTTT